These T cell receptor beta chains were read from a single sample in a study of blood T cell repertoires in COVID-19. Assay: immunoSEQ multiplex PCR; the TCRdb copy retains only in-frame clones and omits some. The profile shows 200,000 to 300,000 clones, more than 70% of them singletons. Sequencing was performed on PBMCs or T cells enriched from blood (not recorded which). All receptors derive from a middle-aged woman with acute COVID-19. The CDR3 runs from the conserved cysteine through the conserved F or W. Each record gives: J gene, D gene, V gene, clone size, CDR3 protein, CDR3 DNA. A D gene is named only where the DNA matches it firmly. Where a row states a size, it is once, few, many or the class of an expanded clone; other rows omit it.

J gene: TRBJ1-1; D gene: TRBD1; V gene: TRBV19; clone size: -; CDR3 protein: CASSRQGVRAEAFF; CDR3 DNA: TGTGCCAGTAGTAGACAGGGCGTACGGGCTGAAGCTTTCTTT
J gene: TRBJ1-4; D gene: -; V gene: TRBV11-2; clone size: -; CDR3 protein: CASSFVGQNEKLFF; CDR3 DNA: TGTGCCAGCAGCTTCGTTGGACAGAATGAAAAACTGTTTTTT
J gene: TRBJ2-1; D gene: TRBD2; V gene: TRBV4-1; clone size: -; CDR3 protein: CASSQVGGGSYNEQFF; CDR3 DNA: TGCGCCAGCAGCCAAGTCGGCGGGGGCTCCTACAATGAGCAGTTCTTC
J gene: TRBJ2-5; D gene: TRBD2; V gene: TRBV10-3; clone size: -; CDR3 protein: CAISEPTSGRTQETQYF; CDR3 DNA: TGTGCCATCAGTGAGCCTACTAGCGGGAGGACTCAAGAGACCCAGTACTTC
J gene: TRBJ2-1; D gene: TRBD2; V gene: TRBV3-1/TRBV3-2; clone size: -; CDR3 protein: CASSPPPLLAGDLEQFF; CDR3 DNA: TGTGCCAGCAGCCCCCCCCCTCTTTTAGCGGGAGATCTTGAGCAGTTCTTC
J gene: TRBJ1-4; D gene: TRBD1; V gene: TRBV7-3; clone size: -; CDR3 protein: CASSLIPTGEQDEKLFF; CDR3 DNA: TGTGCCAGCAGCTTAATTCCTACAGGGGAGCAGGATGAAAAACTGTTTTTT
J gene: TRBJ1-3; D gene: -; V gene: TRBV19; clone size: -; CDR3 protein: CASSMLQYSSGNTIYF; CDR3 DNA: TGTGCCAGTAGTATGTTACAGTACAGCTCTGGAAACACCATATATTTT
J gene: TRBJ1-4; D gene: TRBD1; V gene: TRBV2; clone size: -; CDR3 protein: CASRELQGGWEKLFF; CDR3 DNA: TGTGCCAGCAGGGAGTTACAGGGGGGTTGGGAAAAACTGTTTTTT
J gene: TRBJ1-6; D gene: -; V gene: TRBV7-9; clone size: -; CDR3 protein: CASRAPRAGTGPLHF; CDR3 DNA: TGTGCCAGCAGGGCACCACGGGCAGGGACTGGACCCCTCCACTTT
J gene: TRBJ1-5; D gene: -; V gene: TRBV7-2; clone size: few; CDR3 protein: CASGTPYSNQPQHF; CDR3 DNA: TGTGCCAGCGGGACACCTTATAGCAATCAGCCCCAGCATTTT
J gene: TRBJ2-7; D gene: -; V gene: TRBV12-3/TRBV12-4; clone size: -; CDR3 protein: CASRRDRVYEQYF; CDR3 DNA: TGTGCCAGCAGGAGAGACAGAGTCTACGAGCAGTACTTC
J gene: TRBJ2-1; D gene: -; V gene: TRBV11-3; clone size: once; CDR3 protein: CASSLMSPDEQFF; CDR3 DNA: TGTGCCAGCAGCTTAATGTCTCCGGATGAGCAGTTCTTC
J gene: TRBJ2-7; D gene: TRBD2; V gene: TRBV4-2; clone size: -; CDR3 protein: CASSQELADTYEQYF; CDR3 DNA: TGTGCCAGCAGCCAAGAACTAGCGGACACCTACGAGCAGTACTTC
J gene: TRBJ2-7; D gene: TRBD2; V gene: TRBV10-1; clone size: -; CDR3 protein: CASSEGLAGGYEQYF; CDR3 DNA: TGCGCCAGCAGTGAGGGACTAGCGGGAGGCTACGAGCAGTACTTC
J gene: TRBJ2-7; D gene: TRBD1; V gene: TRBV28; clone size: -; CDR3 protein: CASRPTGTGWEQYF; CDR3 DNA: TGTGCCAGCAGGCCCACCGGGACAGGGTGGGAGCAGTACTTC
J gene: TRBJ2-3; D gene: -; V gene: TRBV24-1; clone size: -; CDR3 protein: CATSDPRDIQRTDTQYF; CDR3 DNA: TGTGCCACCAGTGATCCCCGGGACATCCAGCGTACAGATACGCAGTATTTT
J gene: TRBJ1-1; D gene: -; V gene: TRBV13; clone size: -; CDR3 protein: CASSLRAGGGGTEAFF; CDR3 DNA: TGTGCCAGCAGCTTAAGGGCAGGAGGTGGTGGGACTGAAGCTTTCTTT
J gene: TRBJ1-1; D gene: TRBD1; V gene: TRBV19; clone size: once; CDR3 protein: CASSRTGAGDTEAFF; CDR3 DNA: TGTGCCAGTAGTCGGACAGGGGCAGGAGACACTGAAGCTTTCTTT
J gene: TRBJ2-1; D gene: TRBD1; V gene: TRBV7-6; clone size: few; CDR3 protein: CASSLFGTGGEDEQFF; CDR3 DNA: TGTGCCAGCAGCCTTTTTGGGACAGGGGGCGAAGATGAGCAGTTCTTC
J gene: TRBJ1-4; D gene: TRBD1; V gene: TRBV7-9; clone size: -; CDR3 protein: CASSVTGQGNEKLFF; CDR3 DNA: TGTGCCAGCAGCGTCACAGGACAGGGAAATGAAAAACTGTTTTTT
J gene: TRBJ1-1; D gene: TRBD1; V gene: TRBV4-3; clone size: -; CDR3 protein: CASSQSGGQEAFF; CDR3 DNA: TGCGCCAGCAGCCAATCAGGGGGCCAGGAGGCTTTCTTT
J gene: TRBJ1-4; D gene: -; V gene: TRBV12-3/TRBV12-4; clone size: -; CDR3 protein: CASSPTGTEKLFF; CDR3 DNA: TGTGCCAGCAGTCCTACCGGGACAGAAAAACTGTTTTTT
J gene: TRBJ2-7; D gene: TRBD1; V gene: TRBV6-5; clone size: -; CDR3 protein: CASNRDRINYEQYF; CDR3 DNA: TGTGCCAGCAATCGGGACAGAATAAACTACGAGCAGTACTTC